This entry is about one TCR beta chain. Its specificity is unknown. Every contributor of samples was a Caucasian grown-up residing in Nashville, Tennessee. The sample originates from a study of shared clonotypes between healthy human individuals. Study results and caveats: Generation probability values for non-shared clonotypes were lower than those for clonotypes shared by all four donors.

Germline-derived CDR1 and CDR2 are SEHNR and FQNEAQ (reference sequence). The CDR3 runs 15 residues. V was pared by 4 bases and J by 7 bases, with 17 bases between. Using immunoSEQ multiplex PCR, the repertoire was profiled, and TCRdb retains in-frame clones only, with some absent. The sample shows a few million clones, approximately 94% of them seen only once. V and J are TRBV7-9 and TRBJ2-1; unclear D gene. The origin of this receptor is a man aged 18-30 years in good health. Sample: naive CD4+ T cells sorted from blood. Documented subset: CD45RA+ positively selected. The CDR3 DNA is TGTGCCAGCAGCTCACAGCCCCCCGGGCAAAATGAGCAGTTCTTC. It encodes CASSSQPPGQNEQFF.